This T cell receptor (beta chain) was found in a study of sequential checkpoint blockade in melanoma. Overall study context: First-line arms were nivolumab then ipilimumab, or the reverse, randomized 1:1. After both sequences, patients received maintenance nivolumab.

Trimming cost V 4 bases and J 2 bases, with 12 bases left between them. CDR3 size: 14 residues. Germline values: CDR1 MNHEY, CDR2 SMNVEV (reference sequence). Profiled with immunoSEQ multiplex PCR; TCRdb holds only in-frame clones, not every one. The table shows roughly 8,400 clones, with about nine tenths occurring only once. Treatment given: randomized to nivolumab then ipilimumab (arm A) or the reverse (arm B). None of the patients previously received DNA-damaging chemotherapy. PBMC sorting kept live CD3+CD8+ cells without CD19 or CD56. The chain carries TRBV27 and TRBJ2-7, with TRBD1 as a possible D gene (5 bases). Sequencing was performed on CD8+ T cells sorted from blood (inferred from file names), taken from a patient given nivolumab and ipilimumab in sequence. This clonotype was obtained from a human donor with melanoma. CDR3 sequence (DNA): TGTGCCAGCAGTTACCAGGGTGGGACCTACGAGCAGTACTTC. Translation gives CASSYQGGTYEQYF.